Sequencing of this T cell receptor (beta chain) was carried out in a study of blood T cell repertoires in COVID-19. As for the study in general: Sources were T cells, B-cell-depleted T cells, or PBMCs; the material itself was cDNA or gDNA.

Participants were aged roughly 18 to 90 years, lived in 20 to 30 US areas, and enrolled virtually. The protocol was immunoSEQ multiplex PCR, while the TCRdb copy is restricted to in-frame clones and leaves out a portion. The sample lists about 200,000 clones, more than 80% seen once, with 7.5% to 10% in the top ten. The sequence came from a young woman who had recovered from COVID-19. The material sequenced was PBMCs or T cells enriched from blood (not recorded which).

The CDR3 DNA reads TGTGCCTGGAGTTTCACAGCCAACACTGAAGCTTTCTTT. Translation gives CAWSFTANTEAFF. This sequence joins TRBV30 and TRBJ1-1; D gene uncertain. Germline V gene data show CDR1 as GTSNPN and CDR2 as SVGIG (reference sequence). V lost 2 bases to trimming and J lost 2 bases, with 9 bases between them. The CDR3 loop spans 13 amino acids.